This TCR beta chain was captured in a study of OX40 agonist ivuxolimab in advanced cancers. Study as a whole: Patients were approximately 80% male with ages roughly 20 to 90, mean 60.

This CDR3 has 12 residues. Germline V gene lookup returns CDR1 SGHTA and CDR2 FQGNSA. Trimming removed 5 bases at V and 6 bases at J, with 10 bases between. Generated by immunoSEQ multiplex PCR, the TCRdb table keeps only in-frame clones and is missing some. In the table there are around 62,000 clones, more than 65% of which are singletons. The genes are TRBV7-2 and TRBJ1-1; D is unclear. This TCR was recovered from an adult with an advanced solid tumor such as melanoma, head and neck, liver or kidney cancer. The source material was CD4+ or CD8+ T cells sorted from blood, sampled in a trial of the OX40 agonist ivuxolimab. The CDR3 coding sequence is TGTGCCAGCAGCGTATTACTGGCTGAAGCTTTCTTT. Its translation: CASSVLLAEAFF.